The 20 T cell receptor beta chains given below trace back to one sample, sequenced in a study of T cell responses to AZD1222 COVID-19 vaccine. Clones were read by immunoSEQ multiplex PCR, and TCRdb kept only the in-frame ones, dropping some. Here the sample spans roughly 100,000 clones, more than 75% being singletons. Sequencing used peripheral blood, obtained on day 0 of AZD1222 vaccination. The receptors shown here come from an adult in good health.

This chain joins TRBV27 and TRBJ2-5; D gene unclear. Germline CDR1 and CDR2: MNHEY and SMNVEV (reference sequence). V lost 4 bases and J 1 base, leaving 10 bases between the germline ends. The CDR3 totals 14 residues. CDR3 nucleotides: TGTGCCAGCAGTTCCAGACCCCCCCAAGAGACCCAGTACTTC. This translates into CASSSRPPQETQYF.

The chain carries TRBV5-4 and TRBJ2-2, with 8 bases matching TRBD1. Unmatched junction bases numbered 8, after V lost 4 bases and J lost 6 bases. In germline, CDR1 is SGHNT, CDR2 YYREEE (reference sequence). The CDR3 extends over 15 amino acids. As DNA, the CDR3 is TGTGCCAGCAGCCGCCCGGACAGGGAAGCCGGGGAGCTGTTTTTT. Translating gives CASSRPDREAGELFF.

The V call is TRBV19, the J call TRBJ2-5; D is unclear. The V end was cut by 2 bases, the J end by 1 base, with 11 bases between. Germline V lookup: CDR1 LNHDA, CDR2 SQIVND (reference sequence). The CDR3 is made up of 15 amino acids. CDR3 sequence reads: CASSISVHPQETQYF. CDR3 bases: TGTGCCAGTAGTATATCGGTCCATCCCCAAGAGACCCAGTACTTC.

The genes are TRBV3-1 (or the pseudogene TRBV3-2) and TRBJ2-4; perhaps TRBD2 as D (6 bases). CDR1 is LGHDT and CDR2 is YNNKEL in the germline V gene (reference sequence). There are 15 residues in the CDR3. Between the trimmed V and J ends, which lost 3 bases and 4 bases, there was a span of 13 bases. In DNA form, the CDR3 reads TGTGCCAGCAGCCATCCCGGGGACTTAAAAAACATTCAGTACTTC. As protein: CASSHPGDLKNIQYF.

This chain uses TRBV11-2 with TRBJ2-7; 7 bases fit TRBD1. CDR1 and CDR2 (germline): SGHAT, FQNNGV. The length of the CDR3 is 16 residues. J was trimmed by 0 bases and V by 0 bases; bases with no gene match: 5. CDR3 loop: CASSLDPRTGSYEQYF. Written as DNA, the CDR3 is TGTGCCAGCAGCTTAGATCCGCGGACAGGCTCCTACGAGCAGTACTTC. Combining the CDR3 with reference TRBV11-2 and TRBJ2-7 gives the whole variable domain EAGVAQSPRYKIIEKRQSVAFWCNPISGHATLYWYQQILGQGPKLLIQFQNNGVVDDSQLPKDRFSAERLKGVDSTLKIQPAKLEDSAVYLCASSLDPRTGSYEQYFGPGTRLTVT.

The V gene is TRBV11-2, the J gene TRBJ1-6; 12 nucleotides line up with TRBD1. This CDR3 is 15 amino acids long. Trimming cost V 5 bases and J 9 bases; bases outside gene matches: 5. Germline V CDR1 and CDR2: SGHAT, FQNNGV. CDR3 amino acids: CASSRQGQGASPLHF. The CDR3 DNA sequence: TGTGCCAGCAGCCGCCAGGGACAGGGGGCTTCACCCCTCCACTTT.

The V and J genes are TRBV7-8 and TRBJ1-1, with 7 bases aligning to TRBD1. Unmatched junction bases numbered 4, after V lost 3 bases and J lost 0 bases. CDR1 SGHVS and CDR2 FQNEAQ come from the germline V gene. The CDR3 length is 15 residues. The CDR3 here is CASSFDRAMNTEAFF. CDR3 nucleotides: TGTGCCAGCAGCTTTGACAGGGCCATGAACACTGAAGCTTTCTTT.

V and J are TRBV6-5 and TRBJ2-5; a possible D gene is TRBD2 (6 bases). Trimming shortened V by 11 bases and J by 4 bases, and 14 bases separated the two germline ends. CDR3 size: 12 residues. Germline assignment: CDR1 MNHEY and CDR2 SVGAGI. The CDR3 DNA is TGTGCCGGAGGGAGAGGAGGAGAGACCCAGTACTTC. This sequence encodes CAGGRGGETQYF.

The J gene is TRBJ2-1, the V gene TRBV11-3; TRBD2 matches at 9 bases. The J segment lost 4 bases and the V segment lost 5 bases, leaving 6 bases of the junction unmatched. The CDR3 is 15 residues long. In germline, CDR1 is SGHNT, CDR2 YENEEA. The CDR3 here is CASSPSGGHYNEQFF. CDR3 coding DNA: TGTGCCAGCAGCCCGAGCGGGGGGCATTACAATGAGCAGTTCTTC.

The chain carries TRBV3-1 (or the pseudogene TRBV3-2) and TRBJ1-5; a possible D gene is TRBD1 (6 bases). The CDR3 has 16 residues. CDR1 and CDR2 (germline): LGHDT, YNNKEL (reference sequence). With 1 base removed from V and 1 base from J, the gap between germline ends came to 11 bases. The CDR3 DNA follows: TGTGCCAGCAGCCAAGGTGCGACAGGAAGCAATCAGCCCCAGCATTTT. Translating gives CASSQGATGSNQPQHF.

The chain couples TRBV2 to TRBJ1-2; D unresolved. The CDR3 runs 14 residues. V was cut by 8 bases and J by 9 bases, with 22 bases left in between. Germline CDR1 reads SNHLY; CDR2 reads FYNNEI. The CDR3 region is CASCPPTKEIRYTF. The CDR3 nucleotides read TGTGCCAGCTGTCCCCCTACCAAGGAAATCCGCTACACCTTC.

The chain carries TRBV29-1 and TRBJ2-5; no clear D gene. V dropped 1 base and J dropped 1 base, with 7 bases sitting between them. Germline V lookup: CDR1 SQVTM, CDR2 ANQGSEA. CDR3 length equals 13 residues. The CDR3 region is CSVEGIRQETQYF. The CDR3, as DNA: TGCAGCGTTGAAGGAATACGCCAAGAGACCCAGTACTTC.

The chain has TRBV7-9 and TRBJ2-3; 8 bases fit TRBD1. Germline-derived CDR1 and CDR2 are SEHNR and FQNEAQ (reference sequence). This CDR3 comprises 16 residues. The ends lost 5 bases at V and 2 bases at J; junction bases unmatched: 9. CDR3 nucleotides: TGTGCCAGCAGCCCCTTTGACAGGGGTACCACAGATACGCAGTATTTT. Protein: CASSPFDRGTTDTQYF.

V usage is TRBV2 and J usage is TRBJ2-7; D ambiguous. CDR1 and CDR2 (germline): SNHLY, FYNNEI. The V end lost 7 bases, the J end lost 7 bases, and 14 bases lay between the germline ends. The CDR3 is 12 amino acids. In DNA form, the CDR3 reads TGTGCCAGCAAGTCCCTCCTAGTGGAGCAGTACTTC. Its protein is CASKSLLVEQYF.

V and J are TRBV3-1 (or the pseudogene TRBV3-2) and TRBJ2-3, with D uncertain. The germline CDR1 and CDR2 sequences are LGHDT and YNNKEL (reference sequence). V was trimmed by 2 bases and J by 2 bases, leaving 8 bases between them. CDR3 length equals 14 residues. In nucleotides, the CDR3 is TGTGCCAGCAGCCAAAGACCCAACACAGATACGCAGTATTTT. Its translation: CASSQRPNTDTQYF.

The chain joins TRBV7-2 to TRBJ2-1, with TRBD2 identical over 12 bases. From germline, CDR1 is SGHTA and CDR2 FQGNSA. This CDR3 is built from 15 residues. V lost 6 bases to trimming and J lost 7 bases; unmatched junction nucleotides: 7. CDR3 sequence reads: CASSPLAGGQNEQFF. The CDR3 DNA follows: TGTGCCAGCAGTCCGCTAGCGGGGGGGCAGAATGAGCAGTTCTTC.

By its share, this clone is medium-sized. This chain joins TRBV7-9 and TRBJ1-1; D is undetermined. Per germline, CDR1 SEHNR and CDR2 FQNEAQ (reference sequence). Trimming took off 9 bases at V and 2 bases at J, with 10 bases between the two ends. CDR3 length equals 12 residues. The CDR3 DNA reads TGTGCCAGTGTGGCACCAAACACTGAAGCTTTCTTT. Translation: CASVAPNTEAFF.

J is TRBJ1-1 and V is TRBV9; no definite D call. CDR3 length: 15 amino acids. Germline CDR1 reads SGDLS; CDR2 reads YYNGEE. The V end was cut by 0 bases, the J end by 1 base, with 10 bases between. The CDR3 spells CASSVGAVRNTEAFF. DNA for the CDR3: TGTGCCAGCAGCGTAGGGGCAGTCAGGAACACTGAAGCTTTCTTT.

This chain links TRBV13 with TRBJ1-1; D is uncertain. Germline CDR1 is PRHDT and CDR2 is FYEKMQ (reference sequence). With 1 base removed from V and 6 bases from J, the gap between germline ends came to 9 bases. This CDR3 is built from 13 residues. This CDR3 is CASSLAPHPEAFF. CDR3 nucleotides: TGTGCCAGCAGCTTAGCTCCGCACCCTGAAGCTTTCTTT.

The V and J genes are TRBV3-1 (or the pseudogene TRBV3-2) and TRBJ1-1, with D tentatively TRBD1 (6 bases). Per the germline V gene, CDR1 is LGHDT and CDR2 is YNNKEL (reference sequence). The CDR3 runs 15 residues. V dropped 1 base and J dropped 4 bases, with 13 bases sitting between them. Here the CDR3 DNA reads TGTGCCAGCAGCCAAGCGGCATGGGGGGCCACTGAAGCTTTCTTT. Its translation: CASSQAAWGATEAFF.